The source of this T cell receptor beta chain is a study of cytomegalovirus exposure and HLA in healthy donors. Researchers ran the PCR with 60 Vbeta and 13 Jbeta primers. Method: immunoSEQ multiplex PCR; TCRdb's copy keeps in-frame clones and lacks some. The table records fewer than 120,000 clones, nearly 80% of them present only once. Per germline, CDR1 MNHNS and CDR2 SASEGT. V dropped 4 bases and J dropped 0; count of bases not matched to a gene: 6. This CDR3 spans 17 amino acids. In its sample, this clone was seen a few times. The clonotype was recovered from a woman aged 25 to 39 in good health and CMV-seronegative. Sequenced input: PBMCs. V usage is TRBV6-1 and J usage is TRBJ2-7; 13 bases map to TRBD2. The CDR3, as DNA: TGTGCCAGCAGTGCCGGGACTAGCGGGGTTCTCTCCTACGAGCAGTACTTC. Its translation: CASSAGTSGVLSYEQYF.